Shown below are 30 T cell receptor beta chains from a single sample sequenced in a study of cytomegalovirus exposure and HLA in healthy donors. The PCR made use of 60 Vbeta and 13 Jbeta primers. Sequencing used immunoSEQ multiplex PCR; TCRdb keeps in-frame clones, though not all of them. The sample has about 140,000 clones; around two thirds are singletons. Sequencing was carried out using PBMCs. Receptor source: a man aged 30-40 years in good health and CMV-seropositive.

This chain links TRBV6-5 with TRBJ1-2; possible D gene TRBD1, 6 bases. The CDR3 totals 14 residues. Trimming took off 4 bases at V and 7 bases at J, with 16 bases between the two ends. Germline CDR1 is MNHEY and CDR2 is SVGAGI. CDR3 amino acids: CASSSSGGASGYTF. The CDR3 nucleotides are TGTGCCAGCAGTTCCTCCGGGGGGGCGTCTGGCTACACCTTC.

This rearrangement joins TRBV11-2 to TRBJ1-1, with a tentative D call TRBD1 (5 bases). Germline values: CDR1 SGHAT, CDR2 FQNNGV. The V end lost 1 base, the J end lost 1 base, and 13 bases lay between the germline ends. The CDR3 runs to 16 residues. The DNA for the CDR3 is TGTGCCAGCAGCTTAGGCTATCGGGGGTCGAACACTGAAGCTTTCTTT. Its translation is CASSLGYRGSNTEAFF.

The chain links TRBV10-1 to TRBJ1-3; 11 nucleotides agree with TRBD1. In germline, CDR1 is WNHNN, CDR2 SYGVQD (reference sequence). This CDR3 is built from 17 residues. The V gene end was trimmed by 3 bases and the J gene end by 1 base; junction bases not matched to a gene: 5. CDR3 region: CASSDGGQGASGNTIYF. The CDR3 DNA reads TGCGCCAGCAGTGATGGTGGACAGGGGGCGTCTGGAAACACCATATATTTT.

The gene calls are TRBV5-1 and TRBJ2-2; 8 bases map to TRBD1. The V gene end was trimmed by 0 bases and the J gene end by 7 bases; junction bases not matched to a gene: 5. CDR1 SGHRS and CDR2 YFSETQ come from the germline V gene. This CDR3 is 15 amino acids long. The CDR3, as DNA: TGCGCCAGCAGCTTGGACAGGGGGAGTCTCGGGGAGCTGTTTTTT. Protein: CASSLDRGSLGELFF. The full variable domain, its missing parts supplied by reference TRBV5-1 and TRBJ2-2, is KAGVTQTPRYLIKTRGQQVTLSCSPISGHRSVSWYQQTPGQGLQFLFEYFSETQRNKGNFPGRFSGRQFSNSRSEMNVSTLELGDSALYLCASSLDRGSLGELFFGEGSRLTVL.

This sequence joins TRBV29-1 and TRBJ2-7, with D possibly being TRBD1 (5 bases). Germline CDR1 reads SQVTM; CDR2 reads ANQGSEA. The CDR3 is made up of 12 amino acids. Trimming removed 7 bases at V and 2 bases at J, with 12 bases between. The CDR3 nucleotides are TGCAGCGCCTGGACACCAACCTACGAGCAGTACTTC. Translating gives CSAWTPTYEQYF.

This clone has only one observation. The chain has TRBV7-2 and TRBJ2-5, with 11 bases identical to TRBD2. CDR1 is SGHTA, CDR2 FQGNSA, per germline. The CDR3 has 16 amino acids. J lost 3 bases, V lost 4 bases, and 7 bases had no gene match. The CDR3 DNA follows: TGTGCCAGCAGCTCTGGACTAGCGGGTACAGAAGAGACCCAGTACTTC. It yields the protein CASSSGLAGTEETQYF.

The V and J genes are TRBV27 and TRBJ1-1, with D possibly matching TRBD1 (6 bases). The V end lost 2 bases, the J end lost 1 base, and 17 bases lay between the germline ends. CDR1 and CDR2 from the germline V gene are MNHEY and SMNVEV (reference sequence). The CDR3 spans 17 residues. In nucleotides, the CDR3 is TGTGCCAGCAGTTTAGGGTTTACAGGGTGGGCGAACACTGAAGCTTTCTTT. This sequence encodes CASSLGFTGWANTEAFF.

This chain joins TRBV11-2 and TRBJ2-7; no clear D gene. Germline V gives CDR1 SGHAT, CDR2 FQNNGV. V was shortened by 2 bases and J by 3 bases, with 8 bases between the two germline ends. The CDR3 runs 13 residues. As DNA, the CDR3 is TGTGCCAGCAGCTTATCCCCCGGCTACGAGCAGTACTTC. This encodes CASSLSPGYEQYF.

This chain uses TRBV6-6 with TRBJ2-7; 8 bases are a match to TRBD2. Per the germline V gene, CDR1 is MNHNY and CDR2 is SVGAGI (reference sequence). The V and J ends lost 2 bases and 3 bases, in that order; junction bases with no gene match: 3. There are 14 residues in the CDR3. CDR3 nucleotides: TGTGCCAGCAGTTACAAGCGGGAGTACTACGAGCAGTACTTC. Its translation is CASSYKREYYEQYF.

This clone was counted a few times. The chain links TRBV10-3 to TRBJ1-1; 9 nucleotides line up with TRBD1. This CDR3 region has 15 residues. The germline gives CDR1 ENHRY, CDR2 SYGVKD. Trimming cost V 8 bases and J 2 bases; bases outside gene matches: 9. The CDR3 coding sequence is TGTGCCATCTCTACAGGGGGCTTGCCTAACACTGAAGCTTTCTTT. The encoded protein is CAISTGGLPNTEAFF.

This clone was seen a few times. The rearrangement links TRBV5-6 to TRBJ1-4; 10 nucleotides agree with TRBD1. Germline lookup yields CDR1 SGHDT and CDR2 YYEEEE. Germline trimming cut 2 bases from V and 11 bases from J; bases unmatched to any gene: 3. This CDR3 has 13 amino acids. CDR3 protein: CASSFGTGVKLFF. The CDR3 coding sequence is TGTGCCAGCAGCTTCGGGACAGGGGTTAAACTGTTTTTT.

V usage is TRBV6-1 and J usage is TRBJ2-2, with D tentatively TRBD2 (5 bases). Per the germline V gene, CDR1 is MNHNS and CDR2 is SASEGT. Trimming took 4 bases from V and 4 from J, leaving 10 bases between them. This CDR3 spans 14 amino acids. The CDR3 region has the DNA TGTGCCAGCAGTGTGGTAGAGGGCACCGGGGAGCTGTTTTTT. This codes for CASSVVEGTGELFF.

The chain has TRBV2 and TRBJ2-3; TRBD2 matches at 13 bases. The V gene end was trimmed by 3 bases and the J gene end by 3 bases; junction bases not matched to a gene: 12. CDR3 length equals 19 residues. From germline, CDR1 is SNHLY and CDR2 FYNNEI. The CDR3 DNA reads TGTGCCAGCAGTGACCCGTCCAGGACTAGCGGGAGTTGGACAGATACGCAGTATTTT. Its protein is CASSDPSRTSGSWTDTQYF. Supplemented by reference TRBV2 and TRBJ2-3, the full variable domain reads EPEVTQTPSHQVTQMGQEVILRCVPISNHLYFYWYRQILGQKVEFLVSFYNNEISEKSEIFDDQFSVERPDGSNFTLKIRSTKLEDSAMYFCASSDPSRTSGSWTDTQYFGPGTRLTVL.

This clone came up a few times. The V and J genes are TRBV11-2 and TRBJ2-5; D is ambiguous. CDR1 and CDR2 from the germline V gene are SGHAT and FQNNGV. This CDR3 comprises 14 residues. V shed 1 base and J shed 5 bases, with 11 bases lying between them. This CDR3 is CASSLGSGFETQYF. Here the CDR3 DNA reads TGTGCCAGCAGCTTAGGTTCCGGGTTTGAGACCCAGTACTTC. The full variable domain, in which reference TRBV11-2 and TRBJ2-5 provide the parts outside the CDR3, is EAGVAQSPRYKIIEKRQSVAFWCNPISGHATLYWYQQILGQGPKLLIQFQNNGVVDDSQLPKDRFSAERLKGVDSTLKIQPAKLEDSAVYLCASSLGSGFETQYFGPGTRLLVL.

The chain joins TRBV5-1 to TRBJ2-1; TRBD2 matches at 8 bases. CDR3 length: 15 amino acids. The V gene end was trimmed by 2 bases and the J gene end by 3 bases; junction bases not matched to a gene: 4. Germline V lookup: CDR1 SGHRS, CDR2 YFSETQ. The CDR3, as DNA: TGCGCCAGCAGCTTATCGGGAGGGATCTACAATGAGCAGTTCTTC. The encoded protein is CASSLSGGIYNEQFF.

The chain links TRBV19 to TRBJ1-2; TRBD1 agrees at 7 bases. There are 15 residues in the CDR3. Germline assignment: CDR1 LNHDA and CDR2 SQIVND (reference sequence). J was trimmed by 4 bases and V by 6 bases; bases with no gene match: 11. This chain's CDR3 is CASSSFQGVAYGYTF. CDR3 coding DNA: TGTGCCAGTAGCTCTTTCCAGGGGGTAGCCTATGGCTACACCTTC.

The rearrangement links TRBV30 to TRBJ2-3; no clear D gene. The V end was cut by 3 bases, the J end by 6 bases, with 10 bases between. The CDR3 has 12 residues. Per the germline V gene, CDR1 is GTSNPN and CDR2 is SVGIG (reference sequence). The CDR3 DNA is TGTGCCTGGAGATCCGGTGCGGATACGCAGTATTTT. This encodes CAWRSGADTQYF.

The V gene is TRBV7-2, the J gene TRBJ2-4; 11 bases fit TRBD2. Germline loops: CDR1 SGHTA, CDR2 FQGNSA. CDR3 length: 19 amino acids. Trimming at V came to 1 base and at J to 6 bases, leaving 14 bases not matched to a gene. CDR3 amino acids: CASSLEGERLAGIANIQYF. The CDR3 nucleotides read TGTGCCAGCAGCTTAGAGGGGGAAAGACTAGCGGGAATCGCAAACATTCAGTACTTC.

The CDR3, as DNA: TGTGCCTGGACAGGGGTCACCGGGGAGCTGTTTTTT. It translates to CAWTGVTGELFF. This chain connects TRBV30 to TRBJ2-2; D might be TRBD1 (6 bases). Trimming stripped 4 bases from V and 4 bases from J, with 7 bases between. There are 12 residues in the CDR3. Germline V gene data show CDR1 as GTSNPN and CDR2 as SVGIG (reference sequence).

V and J are TRBV5-1 and TRBJ1-3, with 7 positions matching TRBD1. This CDR3 comprises 14 residues. Germline assignment: CDR1 SGHRS and CDR2 YFSETQ. The junction had 4 bases not matched to a gene; V was cut back by 3 bases and J by 4 bases. The CDR3 bases are TGCGCCAGCAGCTCAGGGACAGAGGGAAACACCATATATTTT. This translates into CASSSGTEGNTIYF. Complete variable domain (other parts from reference TRBV5-1 and TRBJ1-3): KAGVTQTPRYLIKTRGQQVTLSCSPISGHRSVSWYQQTPGQGLQFLFEYFSETQRNKGNFPGRFSGRQFSNSRSEMNVSTLELGDSALYLCASSSGTEGNTIYFGEGSWLTVV.

The rearrangement links TRBV6-6 to TRBJ2-1; tentative D call: TRBD2 (7 bases). Germline V gives CDR1 MNHNY, CDR2 SVGAGI (reference sequence). The CDR3 covers 15 residues. V gave up 6 bases and J gave up 7 bases, with 19 bases separating them. CDR3 nucleotide sequence: TGTGCCAGCAGGGGGGCGGGACTACTAAGTAATGAGCAGTTCTTC. This gives the protein CASRGAGLLSNEQFF.

CDR3 loop: CASSFGGITYNEQFF. DNA of the CDR3: TGTGCCAGCAGTTTCGGGGGAATAACGTACAATGAGCAGTTCTTC. The chain links TRBV28 to TRBJ2-1; D may be TRBD2 (6 bases). V lost 3 bases, J lost 4 bases, and 13 bases lay in between. Germline V CDR1 and CDR2: MDHEN, SYDVKM. The CDR3 has 15 amino acids.

This chain links TRBV2 with TRBJ1-5, with a tentative D call TRBD1 (6 bases). The length of the CDR3 is 13 residues. Germline V CDR1 and CDR2: SNHLY, FYNNEI. The V gene lost 7 bases and the J gene lost 1 base, with 8 bases spanning the gap. CDR3 sequence reads: CASKGESNQPQHF. The CDR3 DNA is TGTGCCAGCAAGGGGGAAAGCAATCAGCCCCAGCATTTT.

The genes are TRBV19 and TRBJ2-7; 11 bases fit TRBD1. Germline V lookup: CDR1 LNHDA, CDR2 SQIVND (reference sequence). The CDR3 extends over 17 amino acids. V shed 0 bases, J shed 5 bases, and the junction held 9 bases outside the gene matches. The CDR3 sequence is CASSIDSPGTGGHEQYF. The CDR3 DNA reads as TGTGCCAGTAGTATAGACTCACCCGGGACAGGGGGGCACGAGCAGTACTTC.

In this sample, this clone turned up once. The chain couples TRBV5-4 to TRBJ2-7; D is perhaps TRBD1 (5 bases). CDR3 length: 16 amino acids. V was pared by 0 bases and J by 6 bases, with 19 bases between. In germline, CDR1 is SGHNT, CDR2 YYREEE (reference sequence). The CDR3 DNA reads as TGTGCCAGCAGCTTGGAGGGCACAGGACCCGTTTTCGAGCAGTACTTC. This codes for CASSLEGTGPVFEQYF. Full variable domain (rest looked up from reference TRBV5-4 and TRBJ2-7): ETGVTQSPTHLIKTRGQQVTLRCSSQSGHNTVSWYQQALGQGPQFIFQYYREEENGRGNFPPRFSGLQFPNYSSELNVNALELDDSALYLCASSLEGTGPVFEQYFGPGTRLTVT.

This chain links TRBV9 with TRBJ2-1, with D tentatively TRBD1 (6 bases). Deletions cut 4 bases from V and 7 bases from J, with 15 bases between. CDR1 and CDR2 from the germline V gene are SGDLS and YYNGEE. The length of the CDR3 is 14 residues. The CDR3 sequence: CASSRTGFRNEQFF. The DNA of the CDR3 is TGTGCCAGCAGCAGAACAGGGTTTCGGAATGAGCAGTTCTTC.

This chain connects TRBV30 to TRBJ2-1, with 7 positions matching TRBD1. The V gene end was trimmed by 5 bases and the J gene end by 0 bases; junction bases not matched to a gene: 10. The germline V gene has CDR1 GTSNPN and CDR2 SVGIG (reference sequence). The CDR3 totals 16 residues. CDR3 bases: TGTGCCTGGGACGATGGGACAGTTGTCTCCTACAATGAGCAGTTCTTC. Its translation is CAWDDGTVVSYNEQFF.

The rearrangement links TRBV5-1 to TRBJ2-7; 7 nucleotides line up with TRBD1. The CDR3 covers 14 residues. Germline V gene sequence: CDR1 SGHRS, CDR2 YFSETQ. Germline trimming cut 6 bases from V and 4 bases from J; bases unmatched to any gene: 10. CDR3 in DNA: TGCGCCAGCATGGACAGGCTAAAGGGTTACGAGCAGTACTTC. This translates into CASMDRLKGYEQYF.

The CDR3 nucleotides are TGTGCCAGCAGTTACCTCGGGACAGCTTCCTACGAGCAGTACTTC. This translates into CASSYLGTASYEQYF. The chain links TRBV6-5 to TRBJ2-7, with 7 bases fitting TRBD1. CDR3 length: 15 residues. Trimming cost V 2 bases and J 1 base; bases outside gene matches: 5. CDR1 is MNHEY and CDR2 is SVGAGI in the germline V gene.

This clone was seen more than once but under ten times. V usage is TRBV4-1 and J usage is TRBJ2-5; 9 bases map to TRBD2. Looked up from germline, CDR1 is MGHRA and CDR2 is YSYEKL. Losses at the gene ends were 4 bases for V and 3 bases for J; bases not matched to a gene: 6. The CDR3 has 15 amino acids. This CDR3 is CASSLTLAGEETQYF. The CDR3 coding sequence is TGCGCCAGCAGCCTAACTTTAGCGGGAGAAGAGACCCAGTACTTC.